This T cell receptor beta chain stems from a study of T cells in women clearing cervical HPV infection. Findings and limits, study-wide: Richness differences could reflect unmeasured T-cell content per sample.

Concerning this clone itself: What it recognizes is unknown. Read coverage stops 3 residues before the CDR3 terminus; the germline J gene supplies the remainder.

Generated by immunoSEQ multiplex PCR, the TCRdb table keeps only in-frame clones and is missing some. The sample has roughly 48,000 clones. CDR1 is LNHDA, CDR2 SQIVND, per germline (reference sequence). The CDR3 is 14 amino acids. The rearrangement uses TRBV19 and TRBJ1-2; tentatively, D is TRBD1 (5 bases). This clonotype was sampled from a woman aged 18 to 75 with a cervical HPV16 infection that either progressed to CIN3+ or cleared (not recorded which). The sequencing sample was made of blood buffy coat. The CDR3: CASSAKAGVRGYTF. The sequenced CDR3 bases are TGTGCCAGTAGTGCGAAAGCGGGGGTGCGCGGC.